These T cell receptor beta chains were read from a single sample in a study of blood T cell repertoires in COVID-19. The table came from immunoSEQ multiplex PCR; TCRdb's copy has only in-frame clones and leaves some out. The sample lists some 250,000 clones, approximately 87% seen once, with 6.2% in the top ten. The sample taken for sequencing was peripheral blood. All receptors come from a man between 60 and 75 years old with acute or convalescent COVID-19. The CDR3 runs from the conserved cysteine through the conserved F or W. The order of the fields is J gene, D gene, clone size, V gene, CDR3 DNA, CDR3 protein. A D gene is named only where the DNA matches it firmly. A clone size is listed for some rows: how often the clone was seen (once, few, many), or a class if it is expanded.

TRBJ2-2 | . | . | TRBV7-2 | TGTGCCAGCAGCTTGCAGGTAGTCGGGACACACACCGGGGAGCTGTTTTTT | CASSLQVVGTHTGELFF
TRBJ2-7 | . | . | TRBV12-3/TRBV12-4 | TGTGCCAGCAGAAGACAGCTTTACCACGAGCAGTACTTC | CASRRQLYHEQYF
TRBJ2-1 | TRBD1 | . | TRBV7-9 | TGTGCCAGCAGCCGATCGGGACAGTCCTACAATGAGCAGTTCTTC | CASSRSGQSYNEQFF
TRBJ2-1 | TRBD2 | . | TRBV24-1 | TGTGCCACCAGTGATCCGGGACTAGCGGTCAATGAGCAGTTCTTC | CATSDPGLAVNEQFF
TRBJ2-2 | . | . | TRBV7-2 | TGTGCCAGCAGCCCCTACTTGAACACCGGGGAGCTGTTTTTT | CASSPYLNTGELFF
TRBJ2-7 | TRBD2 | . | TRBV5-6 | TGTGCCAGCAGCCCGTCGACGGGAGGCCCTCTGGAGCAGTACTTC | CASSPSTGGPLEQYF
TRBJ2-7 | . | . | TRBV11-2 | TGTGCCAGCAGCTTAGGACAGTACTACGAGCAGTACTTC | CASSLGQYYEQYF
TRBJ1-1 | . | . | TRBV29-1 | TGCAGCGCCGACAGAGCAATGAACACTGAAGCTTTCTTT | CSADRAMNTEAFF
TRBJ2-1 | TRBD1 | . | TRBV6-2/TRBV6-3 | TGTGCCAGCAGCCAAGACAGGGGGCTTAATGAGCAGTTCTTC | CASSQDRGLNEQFF
TRBJ2-7 | TRBD2 | . | TRBV7-2 | TGTGCCAGCAGCTTAGCAGTCGAACTAGCGGGCTACGAGCAGTACTTC | CASSLAVELAGYEQYF
TRBJ1-5 | TRBD1 | once | TRBV24-1 | TGTGCCACCAGTGATCCGGGACAGGGTTTGACACAGCCCCAGCATTTT | CATSDPGQGLTQPQHF
TRBJ1-5 | . | . | TRBV7-2 | TGTGCCAGCAGCTTAAATCCCCGTGGCAATCAGCCCCAGCATTTT | CASSLNPRGNQPQHF
TRBJ1-2 | . | . | TRBV5-8 | TGTGCCAGCAGCGGGGCTGTATCTGGCTACACCTTC | CASSGAVSGYTF
TRBJ2-4 | . | . | TRBV28 | TGTGCCAGCAGTCTAAGACAGCCACTAGCCAAAAACATTCAGTACTTC | CASSLRQPLAKNIQYF
TRBJ2-1 | . | . | TRBV7-2 | TGTGCCAGCAGCTTACGTAAGAAGCTAGACAATGAGCAGTTCTTC | CASSLRKKLDNEQFF
TRBJ2-5 | . | . | TRBV27 | TGTGCCAGCAGTTTCGTGGGCGTGGAGACCCAGTACTTC | CASSFVGVETQYF
TRBJ1-2 | . | . | TRBV2 | TGTGCCAGCAGTGGGGCCGGGGGGAGCTATGGCTACACCTTC | CASSGAGGSYGYTF
TRBJ2-5 | . | . | TRBV7-9 | TGTGCCAGCAGCGTAAAAGAGACCCAGTACTTC | CASSVKETQYF
TRBJ1-3 | . | . | TRBV7-6 | TGTGCCAGCAGCTCGGGCCTGAAAGGGGCGGGATACACCATATATTTT | CASSSGLKGAGYTIYF
TRBJ2-1 | TRBD2 | . | TRBV7-2 | TGTGCCAGCACCCCAGCGGGAGTCTCCTACAATGAGCAGTTCTTC | CASTPAGVSYNEQFF
TRBJ2-1 | TRBD2 | . | TRBV27 | TGTGCCAGCAGTTTGGGACTAGATGAGGCCAATGAGCAGTTCTTC | CASSLGLDEANEQFF
TRBJ1-2 | . | . | TRBV12-3/TRBV12-4 | TGTGCCAGCAGTCCTCAGGGGACCTATGGCTACACCTTC | CASSPQGTYGYTF
TRBJ1-1 | . | . | TRBV30 | TGTGCCTGGAGTGGTCGACAGAAGAACACTGAAGCTTTCTTT | CAWSGRQKNTEAFF
TRBJ2-5 | . | . | TRBV15 | TGTGCCACCAGCAGTAGGGGGGAGACCCAGTACTTC | CATSSRGETQYF
TRBJ2-1 | TRBD2 | . | TRBV7-2 | TGTGCCAGCAGCGTAGCTAGCGGGAGGGCCGGTGAGCAGTTCTTC | CASSVASGRAGEQFF
TRBJ1-1 | TRBD1 | . | TRBV6-5 | TGTGCCAGCAGTTACGCGGGACAGGGGGCAGGGACTGAAGCTTTCTTT | CASSYAGQGAGTEAFF
TRBJ2-5 | . | . | TRBV4-3 | TGCGCCAGCAGCCAAGATAACCCTACAGAGACCCAGTACTTC | CASSQDNPTETQYF
TRBJ1-6 | . | . | TRBV28 | TGTGCCAGCAGGGAGTTTAATTCACCCCTCCACTTT | CASREFNSPLHF
TRBJ2-2 | . | . | TRBV7-9 | TGTGCCAGCAACCTAGAGGAGGACCGGGAGCTGTTTTTT | CASNLEEDRELFF
TRBJ2-1 | . | once | TRBV11-2 | TGTGCCAGCAGTATAGCGGTCTTATACAATGAGCAGTTCTTC | CASSIAVLYNEQFF
TRBJ1-1 | . | once | TRBV11-2 | TGTGCCAGCAGCTTATCTCGGGGCACTGAAGCTTTCTTT | CASSLSRGTEAFF
TRBJ1-1 | . | . | TRBV7-2 | TGTGCCAGCAGTGACCCCCTGGGGAGGTCTGAAGCTTTCTTT | CASSDPLGRSEAFF
TRBJ1-3 | . | . | TRBV5-1 | TGCGCCAGCAGCTTGGTAGGAACAGGGTATGGAAACACCATATATTTT | CASSLVGTGYGNTIYF
TRBJ2-1 | TRBD1 | . | TRBV7-3 | TGTGCCAGCAGCCGAGACAGGGCTTCCTACAATGAGCAGTTCTTC | CASSRDRASYNEQFF
TRBJ1-4 | . | . | TRBV7-2 | TGTGCCAGCAGCTCCAGAAATAGCGGTCCTGCAACTAATGAAAAACTGTTTTTT | CASSSRNSGPATNEKLFF
TRBJ2-7 | TRBD2 | . | TRBV6-2/TRBV6-3 | TGTGCCAGCAGTTACCCTAGGGCTAGCGGGAACTACGAGCAGTACTTC | CASSYPRASGNYEQYF
TRBJ2-7 | . | . | TRBV3-1/TRBV3-2 | TGTGCCAGCAGCCTAGACTATTCCGAGCAGTACTTC | CASSLDYSEQYF
TRBJ2-5 | . | . | TRBV7-2 | TGTGCCAGCAGCTTTGCCGGAGTCGTAGAGACCCAGTACTTC | CASSFAGVVETQYF
TRBJ2-7 | TRBD2 | . | TRBV2 | TGTGCCAGCAACGTAGCGGGACCGACGTACGAGCAGTACTTC | CASNVAGPTYEQYF
TRBJ1-4 | . | . | TRBV2 | TGTGCCAGCAGTGCGTTAACAACTAATGAAAAACTGTTTTTT | CASSALTTNEKLFF
TRBJ2-7 | TRBD2 | . | TRBV7-8 | TGTGCCAGCAGCCTTTCCGTGGGGCTAGCGGGAGTAAGGTACGAGCAGTACTTC | CASSLSVGLAGVRYEQYF
TRBJ2-7 | TRBD2 | once | TRBV6-6 | TGTGCCAGCAGTTACTCTAGCGGGATGAGCTACGAGCAGTACTTC | CASSYSSGMSYEQYF
TRBJ2-3 | TRBD2 | . | TRBV24-1 | TGTGCCACCAGTGGGGGTAGCGGGATGACAGATACGCAGTATTTT | CATSGGSGMTDTQYF
TRBJ2-1 | TRBD1 | . | TRBV28 | TGTGCCAGCAGCCCCGGGACAGGTTTCTACAATGAGCAGTTCTTC | CASSPGTGFYNEQFF
TRBJ1-4 | . | . | TRBV19 | TGTGCCAGTAGGGATCCGGGACTTCCCTATGCAACTAATGAAAAACTGTTTTTT | CASRDPGLPYATNEKLFF
TRBJ1-2 | . | . | TRBV2 | TGTGCCAGCAGTGTAAGGGTTACGGGGGGCGCTGGCTACACCTTC | CASSVRVTGGAGYTF
TRBJ1-2 | . | . | TRBV19 | TGTGCCAGTAGTATGGATGACTTAGGCTATGGCTACACCTTC | CASSMDDLGYGYTF
TRBJ2-1 | TRBD2 | . | TRBV14 | TGTGCCAGCAGCCAAGAGGGACGGGAGGTATTCTCGAATGAGCAGTTCTTC | CASSQEGREVFSNEQFF
TRBJ1-1 | TRBD1 | . | TRBV10-3 | TGTGCCATCAGTGATGACAGGGGGCAGGGCACTGAAGCTTTCTTT | CAISDDRGQGTEAFF
TRBJ2-7 | . | . | TRBV19 | TGTGCCAGTAGTACGCGGGTTTCCTACGAGCAGTACTTC | CASSTRVSYEQYF